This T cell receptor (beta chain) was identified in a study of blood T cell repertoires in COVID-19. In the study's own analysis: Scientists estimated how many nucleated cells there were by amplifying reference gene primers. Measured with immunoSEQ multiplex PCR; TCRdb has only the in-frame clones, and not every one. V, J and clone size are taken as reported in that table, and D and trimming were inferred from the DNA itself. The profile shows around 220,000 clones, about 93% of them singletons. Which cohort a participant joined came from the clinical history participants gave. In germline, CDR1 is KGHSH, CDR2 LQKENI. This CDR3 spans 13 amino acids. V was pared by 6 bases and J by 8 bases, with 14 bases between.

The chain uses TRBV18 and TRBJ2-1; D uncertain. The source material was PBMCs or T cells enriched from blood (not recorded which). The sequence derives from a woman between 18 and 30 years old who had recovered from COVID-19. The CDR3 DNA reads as TGTGCCAGCTCTGTCTTCGGCGGCGATGAGCAGTTCTTC. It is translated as CASSVFGGDEQFF.